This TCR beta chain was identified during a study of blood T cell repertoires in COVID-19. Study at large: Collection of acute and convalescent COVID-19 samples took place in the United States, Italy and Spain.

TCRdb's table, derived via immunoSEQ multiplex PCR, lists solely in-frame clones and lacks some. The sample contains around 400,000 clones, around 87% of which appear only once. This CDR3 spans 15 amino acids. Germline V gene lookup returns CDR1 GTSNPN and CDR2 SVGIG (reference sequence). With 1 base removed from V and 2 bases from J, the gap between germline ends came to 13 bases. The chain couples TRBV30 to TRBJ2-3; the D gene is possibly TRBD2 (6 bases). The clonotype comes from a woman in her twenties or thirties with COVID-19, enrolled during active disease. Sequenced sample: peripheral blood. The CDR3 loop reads CAWSARWGDTDTQYF. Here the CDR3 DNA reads TGTGCCTGGAGTGCACGGTGGGGGGACACAGATACGCAGTATTTT.